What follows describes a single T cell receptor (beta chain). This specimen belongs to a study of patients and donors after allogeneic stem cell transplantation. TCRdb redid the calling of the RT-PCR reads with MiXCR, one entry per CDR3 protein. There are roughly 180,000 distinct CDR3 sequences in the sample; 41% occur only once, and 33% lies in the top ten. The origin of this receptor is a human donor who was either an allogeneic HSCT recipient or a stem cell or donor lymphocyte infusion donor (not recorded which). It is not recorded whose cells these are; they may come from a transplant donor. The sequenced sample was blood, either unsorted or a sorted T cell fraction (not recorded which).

CDR3 region: CASSQVTGGSYEQYF. In DNA form, the CDR3 reads TGCGCCAGCAGCCAAGTGACAGGGGGCTCCTACGAGCAGTACTTC. The V and J genes are TRBV4-3 and TRBJ2-7; 9 bases agree with TRBD1. The germline gives CDR1 LGHNA, CDR2 YSLEER. Unmatched junction bases numbered 1, after V lost 1 base and J lost 0 bases. The CDR3 has 15 residues.